The 15 T cell receptor beta chains below all came from one sample that was sequenced in a study of tumor and adjacent non-tumor tissue in lung cancer. Three rounds of nested PCR, following a modified ARM-PCR protocol, produced the TCRbeta library. From the multiplex PCR reads, TCRdb called clonotypes with MiXCR, one entry per CDR3 protein. There are some 120,000 distinct CDR3 sequences in the sample; roughly 64% occur only once, and more than 10% lies in the top ten. The template was RNA from unsorted bulk tissue. Sequences were obtained from lung tumor tissue. The receptors derive from a man younger than 45 with non-small cell lung cancer.

With respect to this clonotype: The CDR3 does not end in the conserved phenylalanine or tryptophan, so this is likely a read error. It is unclear where the CDR3 begins or ends on the DNA, so no DNA is shown, and the CDR3 is as TCRdb lists it. The chain carries TRBV20-1 and TRBJ1-1; whether TRBD1, the table's D call, matches the DNA was not checked. The CDR3 is 12 residues long, ends included. In germline, CDR1 is DFQATT, CDR2 SNEGSKA (reference sequence). The chain's CDR3 is CSAHPGGTEASL.

Of note for this clonotype: Just one base apart from a much larger clone, this may be a read error. In DNA, the CDR3 is TGTGCCAACAGTTGGAACAGGGTTGAGCAGTTCTTC. It specifies CANSWNRVEQFF. The chain links TRBV12-3 or TRBV12-4 to TRBJ2-1, with D possibly being TRBD1 (6 bases). The CDR3 spans 12 residues.

As concerns this clonotype: Possible read error: a much larger clone is one base away. V gene TRBV4-3 combines with J gene TRBJ2-7; D might be TRBD1 (6 bases). Germline V lookup: CDR1 LGHNA, CDR2 YSLEER. The CDR3 loop spans 15 amino acids. For the CDR3, the DNA is TGCGCCAACAGCCAGACACGGGACACCTCCTACGAGCAGTACTTC. Translating gives CANSQTRDTSYEQYF.

As for this clonotype: A junction boundary mismatches the germline segment, possibly from a read error. The rearrangement joins TRBV11-2 to TRBJ2-1; D unresolved. The germline V gene encodes CDR1 SGHAT and CDR2 FQNNGV. CDR3 length: 13 residues. Here the CDR3 DNA reads TGTGCCAGCAGCTTGAATCGGTACAATGAGCAATTCTTC. Its protein is CASSLNRYNEQFF.

Turning to this clonotype: The junction shows a germline mismatch at one end, possibly a read error. The chain combines TRBV4-3 with TRBJ1-1; D not certain. This CDR3 comprises 15 residues. The germline gives CDR1 LGHNA, CDR2 YSLEER. The CDR3 region has the DNA TGCGCCAGCACCCAAGATGGACTCCTGAACACTGAAGCTTTCTTT. It translates to CASTQDGLLNTEAFF.

On this clonotype: This may be a read error: a much more frequent sequence differs by one nucleotide. This CDR3 fails to terminate in the conserved phenylalanine or tryptophan, so it likely reflects a read error. The rearrangement links TRBV12-3 or TRBV12-4 to TRBJ1-2, with D tentatively TRBD1 (5 bases). The CDR3 is made up of 15 amino acids. Trimming stripped 5 bases from V and 4 bases from J, with 17 bases between. The CDR3, as DNA: TGTGCCAGCAGTGAAGGCGGGGCCACGACCTATGGCTACACCTAC. Translated: CASSEGGATTYGYTY.

Concerning this clonotype: A much larger clone differs from this one at a single base, so this may be a read error. The chain employs TRBV12-3 or TRBV12-4 and TRBJ2-7; 10 nucleotides line up with TRBD2. CDR3 length equals 15 residues. V lost 3 bases to trimming and J lost 6 bases; unmatched junction nucleotides: 8. The CDR3 sequence is CASSFLLAGQGEQYF. The CDR3 DNA reads as TGTGCCAGCAGTTTTCTACTAGCGGGGCAGGGCGAGCAGTACTTC.

Turning to this clonotype: At one end the junction does not follow the germline gene, possibly because of a read error. The chain links TRBV4-3 to TRBJ2-3, with a possible D match to TRBD2 (6 bases). This CDR3 has 19 amino acids. Germline CDR1 LGHNA, CDR2 YSLEER. The CDR3 DNA sequence: TGCGCAAGCAGCCAAGAATCTGCGGGGAGATCTATGGGCTCAGATACGCAGTATTTT. Translation: CASSQESAGRSMGSDTQYF.

The table lists this clonotype with a few counts. A clone one base away is much larger, so this may be a read error. The CDR3 DNA is TGCAGTGCTAGATCCGGGGACTCCTACGAGCAGAACTTC. Residues: CSARSGDSYEQNF. V gene TRBV20-1 combines with J gene TRBJ2-7, with D possibly matching TRBD2 (6 bases). The length of the CDR3 is 13 residues. Per germline, CDR1 DFQATT and CDR2 SNEGSKA (reference sequence).

There are many counts of this clonotype. The rearrangement joins TRBV11-2 to TRBJ2-5; no clear D. This CDR3 is built from 16 residues. V was pared by 5 bases and J by 2 bases, with 18 bases between. The V gene's germline CDR1 is SGHAT and CDR2 FQNNGV. CDR3 sequence reads: CASSPRPVGLQETQYF. CDR3 bases: TGTGCCAGCAGCCCCCGACCAGTAGGCCTGCAAGAGACCCAGTACTTC. Full variable domain (rest looked up from reference TRBV11-2 and TRBJ2-5): EAGVAQSPRYKIIEKRQSVAFWCNPISGHATLYWYQQILGQGPKLLIQFQNNGVVDDSQLPKDRFSAERLKGVDSTLKIQPAKLEDSAVYLCASSPRPVGLQETQYFGPGTRLLVL.

To note about this clonotype: Germline and junction disagree at one end, which may indicate a read error. V usage is TRBV29-1 and J usage is TRBJ1-1, with D unresolved. This CDR3 region has 15 residues. CDR1 SQVTM and CDR2 ANQGSEA come from the germline V gene. CDR3 region: CRVLGVGGVNTEAFF. As DNA, the CDR3 is TGTAGGGTCTTGGGCGTCGGCGGGGTGAACACTGAAGCTTTCTTT.

The J gene is TRBJ1-2, the V gene TRBV4-1; D is ambiguous. CDR3 size: 14 residues. Germline V lookup: CDR1 MGHRA, CDR2 YSYEKL. V lost 4 bases, J lost 0 bases, and 9 bases lay in between. CDR3 sequence reads: CASSRETSNYGYTF. The CDR3 bases are TGCGCCAGCAGCCGGGAGACCTCTAACTATGGCTACACCTTC.

There are many counts of this clonotype. J is TRBJ2-3 and V is TRBV20-1; 7 bases fit TRBD2. J lost 5 bases, V lost 1 base, and 18 bases had no gene match. This CDR3 has 18 amino acids. Germline V gene lookup returns CDR1 DFQATT and CDR2 SNEGSKA (reference sequence). In nucleotides, the CDR3 is TGCAGTGCTAGAGGAAACGGGGGGAAAGAGGGGCCCGGAGATACGCAGTATTTT. Amino acids: CSARGNGGKEGPGDTQYF.

This sequence joins TRBV10-1 and TRBJ2-1, with TRBD2 matching over 9 bases. The V gene's germline CDR1 is WNHNN and CDR2 SYGVQD (reference sequence). The trim removed 0 bases at V and 5 bases at J, leaving 8 bases unmatched. The CDR3 contains 17 residues. CDR3 in amino acids: CASSESGGGAQDNEQFF. In DNA, the CDR3 is TGCGCCAGCAGTGAGTCTGGCGGGGGGGCCCAAGACAATGAGCAGTTCTTC.

The count of this clonotype is one. One junction end does not reproduce the germline sequence, and a read error may be involved. The chain uses TRBV6-5 and TRBJ2-6; D possibly corresponds to TRBD1 (6 bases). This CDR3 contains 17 residues. From germline, CDR1 is MNHEY and CDR2 SVGAGI. The CDR3 DNA reads TGTGCCGGCAGGTGGACAGTGGAGAACTCTGGGGCCAACGTCCTGACTTTC. It encodes CAGRWTVENSGANVLTF.